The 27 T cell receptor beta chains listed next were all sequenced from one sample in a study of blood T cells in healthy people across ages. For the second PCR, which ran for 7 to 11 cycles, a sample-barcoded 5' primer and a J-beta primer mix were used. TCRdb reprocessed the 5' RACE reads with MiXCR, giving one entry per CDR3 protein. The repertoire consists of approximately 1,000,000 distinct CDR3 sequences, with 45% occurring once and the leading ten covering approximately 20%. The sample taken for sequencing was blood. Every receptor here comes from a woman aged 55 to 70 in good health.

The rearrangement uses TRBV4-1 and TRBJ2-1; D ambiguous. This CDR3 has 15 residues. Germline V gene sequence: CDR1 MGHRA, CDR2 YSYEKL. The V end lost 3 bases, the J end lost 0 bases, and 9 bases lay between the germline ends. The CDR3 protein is CASSQSGGSYNEQFF. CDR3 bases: TGCGCCAGCAGCCAGTCGGGCGGCTCCTACAATGAGCAGTTCTTC.

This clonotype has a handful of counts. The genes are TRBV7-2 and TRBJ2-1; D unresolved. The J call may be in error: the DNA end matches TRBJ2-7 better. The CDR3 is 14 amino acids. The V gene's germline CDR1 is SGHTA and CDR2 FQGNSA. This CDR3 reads CASSLLYGDNEQYF. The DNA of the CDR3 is TGTGCCAGCAGCTTATTGTATGGAGACAATGAGCAGTACTTC.

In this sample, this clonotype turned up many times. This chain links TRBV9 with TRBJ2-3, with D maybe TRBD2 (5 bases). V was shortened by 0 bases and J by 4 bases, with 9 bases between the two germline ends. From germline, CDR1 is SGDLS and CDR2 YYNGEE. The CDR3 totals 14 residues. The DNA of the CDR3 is TGTGCCAGCAGCGTAGGAGATAGCGCAGATACGCAGTATTTT. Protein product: CASSVGDSADTQYF. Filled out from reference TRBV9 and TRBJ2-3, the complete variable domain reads DSGVTQTPKHLITATGQRVTLRCSPRSGDLSVYWYQQSLDQGLQFLIQYYNGEERAKGNILERFSAQQFPDLHSELNLSSLELGDSALYFCASSVGDSADTQYFGPGTRLTVL.

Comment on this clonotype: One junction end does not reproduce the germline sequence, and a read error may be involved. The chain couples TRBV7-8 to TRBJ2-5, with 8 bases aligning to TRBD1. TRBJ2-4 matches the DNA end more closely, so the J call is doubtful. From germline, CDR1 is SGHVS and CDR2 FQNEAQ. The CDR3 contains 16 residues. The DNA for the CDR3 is TGTGCCGGCAGCTTAAGGACAGGGAGGATCAAAAACATTCAGTACTTC. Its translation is CAGSLRTGRIKNIQYF.

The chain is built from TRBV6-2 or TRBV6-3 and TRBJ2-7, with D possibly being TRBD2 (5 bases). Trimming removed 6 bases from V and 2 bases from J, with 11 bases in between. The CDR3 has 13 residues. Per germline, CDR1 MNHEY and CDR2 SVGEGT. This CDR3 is CASRNTGTYEQYF. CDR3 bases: TGTGCCAGCAGGAACACCGGGACCTACGAGCAGTACTTC.

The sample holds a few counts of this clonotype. The CDR3 sequence is CSASIPGLGGYTF. The CDR3 DNA reads as TGCAGTGCTTCAATCCCGGGACTGGGTGGCTACACCTTC. The chain is built from TRBV20-1 and TRBJ1-2, with a weak D call TRBD1 (5 bases). Trimming removed 5 bases from V and 7 bases from J, with 17 bases in between. Germline CDR1 DFQATT, CDR2 SNEGSKA (reference sequence). This CDR3 is 13 amino acids long.

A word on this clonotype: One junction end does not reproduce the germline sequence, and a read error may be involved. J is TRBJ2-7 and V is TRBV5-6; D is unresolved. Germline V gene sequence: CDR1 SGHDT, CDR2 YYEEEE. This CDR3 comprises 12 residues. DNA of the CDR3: TGTGCCGGCAGCTCCTCACGGTTCGAGCAGTACTTC. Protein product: CAGSSSRFEQYF.

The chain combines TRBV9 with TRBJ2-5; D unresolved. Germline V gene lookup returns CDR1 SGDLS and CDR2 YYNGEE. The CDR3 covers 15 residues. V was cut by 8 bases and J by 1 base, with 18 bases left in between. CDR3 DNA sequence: TGTGCCAGTTCTATTGGGCGGCAGGCCCAAGAGACCCAGTACTTC. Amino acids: CASSIGRQAQETQYF.

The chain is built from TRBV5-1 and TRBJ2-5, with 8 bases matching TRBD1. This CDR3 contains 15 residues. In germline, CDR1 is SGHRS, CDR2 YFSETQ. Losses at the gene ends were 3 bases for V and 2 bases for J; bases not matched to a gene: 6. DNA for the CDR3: TGCGCCAGCAGCTGCCAGGGGGCTTTGCAAGAGACCCAGTACTTC. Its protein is CASSCQGALQETQYF.

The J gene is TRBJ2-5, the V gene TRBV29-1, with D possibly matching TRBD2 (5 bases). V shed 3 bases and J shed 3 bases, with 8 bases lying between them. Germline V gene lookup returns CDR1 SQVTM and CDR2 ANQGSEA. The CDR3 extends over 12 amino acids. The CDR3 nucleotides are TGCAGCGTTGATTATAGCGAAGAGACCCAGTACTTC. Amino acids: CSVDYSEETQYF. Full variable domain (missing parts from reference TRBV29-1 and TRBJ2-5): SAVISQKPSRDICQRGTSLTIQCQVDSQVTMMFWYRQQPGQSLTLIATANQGSEATYESGFVIDKFPISRPNLTFSTLTVSNMSPEDSSIYLCSVDYSEETQYFGPGTRLLVL.

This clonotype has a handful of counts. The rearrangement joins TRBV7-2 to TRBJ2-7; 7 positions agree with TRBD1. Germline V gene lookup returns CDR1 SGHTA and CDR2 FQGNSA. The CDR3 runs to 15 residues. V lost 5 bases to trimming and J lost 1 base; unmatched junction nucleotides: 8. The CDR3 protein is CASSVDRARSYEQYF. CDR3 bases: TGTGCCAGCAGCGTAGACAGGGCTCGATCCTACGAGCAGTACTTC.

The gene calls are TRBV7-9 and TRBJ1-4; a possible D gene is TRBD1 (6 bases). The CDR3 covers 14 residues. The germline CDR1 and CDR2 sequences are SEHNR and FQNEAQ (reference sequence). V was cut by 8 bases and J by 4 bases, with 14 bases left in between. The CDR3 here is CASDETGLNEKLFF. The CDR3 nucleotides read TGTGCCAGCGACGAGACAGGCCTTAATGAAAAACTGTTTTTT.

This CDR3 is CASSWISGNTGELFF. CDR3 DNA: TGTGCCAGCAGTTGGATTAGTGGTAACACCGGGGAGCTGTTTTTT. The chain employs TRBV6-5 and TRBJ2-2, with D unresolved. The germline gives CDR1 MNHEY, CDR2 SVGAGI. V lost 4 bases to trimming and J lost 2 bases, with 11 bases between them. The CDR3 extends over 15 amino acids.

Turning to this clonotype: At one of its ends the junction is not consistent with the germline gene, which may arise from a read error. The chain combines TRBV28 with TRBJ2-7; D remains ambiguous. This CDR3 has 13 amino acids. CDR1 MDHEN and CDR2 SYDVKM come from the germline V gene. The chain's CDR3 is CASCFTYSYEQYF. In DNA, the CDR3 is TGTGCCAGCTGTTTCACTTACTCCTACGAGCAGTACTTC.

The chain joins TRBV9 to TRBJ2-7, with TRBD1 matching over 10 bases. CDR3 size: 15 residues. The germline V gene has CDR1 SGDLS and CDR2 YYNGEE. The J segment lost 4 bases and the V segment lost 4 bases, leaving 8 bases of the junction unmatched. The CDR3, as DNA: TGTGCCAGCAGCAGACACTTGGGACAGGGGTACGAGCAGTACTTC. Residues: CASSRHLGQGYEQYF.

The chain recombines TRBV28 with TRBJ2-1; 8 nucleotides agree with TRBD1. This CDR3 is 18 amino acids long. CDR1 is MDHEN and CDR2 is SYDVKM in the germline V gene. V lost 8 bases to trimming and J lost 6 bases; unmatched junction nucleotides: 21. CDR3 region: CASFSPGRGLEGSNEQFF. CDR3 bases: TGTGCCAGCTTCTCCCCGGGCAGGGGGCTGGAGGGATCCAATGAGCAGTTCTTC.

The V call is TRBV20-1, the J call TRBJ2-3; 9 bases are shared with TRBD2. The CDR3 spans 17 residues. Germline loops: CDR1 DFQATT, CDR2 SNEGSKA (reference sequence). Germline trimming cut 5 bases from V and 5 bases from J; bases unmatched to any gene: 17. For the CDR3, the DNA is TGCAGTGCTGGGGTCGTTAGCGGGAGACCACGTGGAGATACGCAGTATTTT. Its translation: CSAGVVSGRPRGDTQYF.

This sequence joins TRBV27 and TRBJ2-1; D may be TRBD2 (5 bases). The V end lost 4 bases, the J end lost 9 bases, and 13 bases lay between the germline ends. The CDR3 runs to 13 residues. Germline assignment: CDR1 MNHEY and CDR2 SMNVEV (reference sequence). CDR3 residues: CASSSPLAGEQFF. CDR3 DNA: TGTGCCAGCAGTTCCCCTCTAGCAGGTGAGCAGTTCTTC.

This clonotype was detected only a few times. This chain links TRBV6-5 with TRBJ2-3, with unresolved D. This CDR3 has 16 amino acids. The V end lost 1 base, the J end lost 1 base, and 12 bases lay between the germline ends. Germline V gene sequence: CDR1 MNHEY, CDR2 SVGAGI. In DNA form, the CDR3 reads TGTGCCAGCAGTTACTGGGGTAGCTTCGGCACAGATACGCAGTATTTT. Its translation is CASSYWGSFGTDTQYF.

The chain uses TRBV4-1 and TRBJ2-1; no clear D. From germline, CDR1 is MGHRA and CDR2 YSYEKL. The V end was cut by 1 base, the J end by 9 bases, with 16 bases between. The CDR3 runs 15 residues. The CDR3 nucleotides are TGCGCCAGCAGCCAAGCAATGGGGATAGGTATTGAGCAGTTCTTC. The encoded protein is CASSQAMGIGIEQFF.

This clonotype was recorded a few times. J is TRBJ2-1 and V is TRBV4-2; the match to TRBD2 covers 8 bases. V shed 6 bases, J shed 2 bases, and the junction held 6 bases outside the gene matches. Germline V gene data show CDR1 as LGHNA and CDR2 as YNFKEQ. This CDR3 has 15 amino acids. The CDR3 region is CASRQLADPYNEQFF. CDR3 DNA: TGTGCCAGCAGGCAACTAGCGGACCCCTACAATGAGCAGTTCTTC.

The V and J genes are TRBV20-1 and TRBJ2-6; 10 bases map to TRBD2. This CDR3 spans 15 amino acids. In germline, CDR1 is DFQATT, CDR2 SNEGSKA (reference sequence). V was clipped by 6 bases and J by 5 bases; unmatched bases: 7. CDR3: CSASGRAGRANVLTF. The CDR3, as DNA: TGCAGTGCCAGCGGGAGGGCCGGCAGGGCCAACGTCCTGACTTTC.

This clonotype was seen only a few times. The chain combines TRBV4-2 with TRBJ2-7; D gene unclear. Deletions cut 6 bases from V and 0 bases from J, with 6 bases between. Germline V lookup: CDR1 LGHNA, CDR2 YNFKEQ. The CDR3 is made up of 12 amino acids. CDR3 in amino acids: CASRGYSYEQYF. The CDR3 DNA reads TGTGCCAGCAGGGGATACTCCTACGAGCAGTACTTC.

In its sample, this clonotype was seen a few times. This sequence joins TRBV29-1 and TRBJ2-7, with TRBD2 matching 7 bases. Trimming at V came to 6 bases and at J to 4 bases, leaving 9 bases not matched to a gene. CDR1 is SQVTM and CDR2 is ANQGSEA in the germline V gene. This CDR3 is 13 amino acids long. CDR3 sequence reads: CSVREGLGYEQYF. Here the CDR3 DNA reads TGCAGCGTGAGGGAGGGCCTCGGTTACGAGCAGTACTTC.

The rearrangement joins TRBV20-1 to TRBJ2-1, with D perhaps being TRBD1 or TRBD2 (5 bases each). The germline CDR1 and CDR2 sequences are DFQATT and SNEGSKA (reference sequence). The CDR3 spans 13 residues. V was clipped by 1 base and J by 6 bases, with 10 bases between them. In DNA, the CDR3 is TGCAGTGCTAGAGGGGGGAGAGGCAATGAGCAGTTCTTC. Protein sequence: CSARGGRGNEQFF.

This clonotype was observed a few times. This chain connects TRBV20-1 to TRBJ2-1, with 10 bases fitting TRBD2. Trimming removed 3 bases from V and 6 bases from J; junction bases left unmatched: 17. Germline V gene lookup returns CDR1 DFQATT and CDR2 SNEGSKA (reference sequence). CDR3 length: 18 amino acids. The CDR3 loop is CSASGTGTLAGDFNEQFF. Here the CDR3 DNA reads TGCAGTGCTAGCGGGACAGGAACCCTAGCGGGAGACTTCAATGAGCAGTTCTTC.

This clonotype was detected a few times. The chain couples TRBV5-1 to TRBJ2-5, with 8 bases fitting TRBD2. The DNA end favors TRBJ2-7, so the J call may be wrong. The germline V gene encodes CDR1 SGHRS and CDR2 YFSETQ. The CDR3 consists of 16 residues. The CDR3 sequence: CASSPSSGVTYYEQYF. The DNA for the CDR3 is TGCGCCAGCAGCCCCAGTAGCGGGGTGACGTACTACGAGCAGTACTTC.